One and the same sample provided the 29 T cell receptor beta chains below, sequenced in a study of cytomegalovirus exposure and HLA in healthy donors. With 60 Vbeta and 13 Jbeta primers, the PCR was carried out. Produced via immunoSEQ multiplex PCR; TCRdb's table is partial and in-frame only. The sample includes some 160,000 clones, 65% to 80% of them seen just once. Specimen: PBMCs. Every receptor here comes from a woman in her thirties or forties in good health and CMV-seronegative.

The chain employs TRBV5-4 and TRBJ2-5; TRBD1 aligns across 10 bases. The end of the DNA is better explained by TRBJ2-7, so the J call may be wrong. CDR3 length equals 14 residues. Germline V gives CDR1 SGHNT, CDR2 YYREEE (reference sequence). The CDR3 protein is CASSRDRGSYEQYF. The CDR3 region has the DNA TGTGCCAGCAGCCGGGACAGGGGCTCCTACGAGCAGTACTTC.

The rearrangement joins TRBV30 to TRBJ1-1; 10 bases fit TRBD1. With V trimmed by 0 bases and J by 1 base, 8 bases remained unmatched. The CDR3 has 17 amino acids. CDR1 and CDR2 (germline): GTSNPN, SVGIG (reference sequence). The CDR3 DNA reads as TGTGCCTGGAGTGTATTGACAGGGGGCGGGGGGAACACTGAAGCTTTCTTT. Its protein product is CAWSVLTGGGGNTEAFF.

The CDR3 region has the DNA TGTGCCAGTAGTAAGACAGGGGACTACGAGCAGTACTTC. It codes for CASSKTGDYEQYF. V and J are TRBV19 and TRBJ2-7, with TRBD1 matching 8 bases. The trim removed 4 bases at V and 3 bases at J, leaving 2 bases unmatched. This CDR3 region has 13 residues. Germline assignment: CDR1 LNHDA and CDR2 SQIVND (reference sequence).

This clone has only one observation. The chain carries TRBV19 and TRBJ1-5; 8 bases line up with TRBD1. Germline CDR1 and CDR2: LNHDA and SQIVND (reference sequence). V was clipped by 6 bases and J by 6 bases; unmatched bases: 10. The CDR3 consists of 15 residues. The CDR3 region is CASRTQGARGQPQHF. As DNA, the CDR3 is TGTGCCAGTAGGACCCAGGGGGCGCGGGGTCAGCCCCAGCATTTT.

V gene TRBV28 combines with J gene TRBJ1-2; 9 nucleotides match TRBD1. Germline V CDR1 and CDR2: MDHEN, SYDVKM. V shed 5 bases, J shed 5 bases, and the junction held 0 bases outside the gene matches. CDR3 size: 12 residues. The CDR3 here is CASSGTGYGYTF. The DNA of the CDR3 is TGTGCCAGCAGTGGGACAGGGTATGGCTACACCTTC.

This rearrangement joins TRBV15 to TRBJ1-2, with 9 bases fitting TRBD1. The germline V gene has CDR1 LNHNV and CDR2 YYDKDF (reference sequence). The CDR3 runs 13 residues. Trimming removed 3 bases from V and 5 bases from J; junction bases left unmatched: 1. The CDR3 DNA follows: TGTGCCACCAGCAGGGGGACAGGGTATGGCTACACCTTC. Amino acid sequence: CATSRGTGYGYTF.

V and J are TRBV11-2 and TRBJ2-7; the D gene is possibly TRBD2 (6 bases). This CDR3 contains 15 residues. CDR1 SGHAT and CDR2 FQNNGV come from the germline V gene. V dropped 1 base and J dropped 6 bases, with 16 bases sitting between them. The chain's CDR3 is CASSLVRGSVGEQYF. In DNA, the CDR3 is TGTGCCAGCAGCTTAGTCCGGGGGAGCGTTGGCGAGCAGTACTTC.

The chain joins TRBV9 to TRBJ1-2; D is unresolved. The germline CDR1 and CDR2 sequences are SGDLS and YYNGEE. The germline V and J ends were trimmed by 4 bases and 12 bases, with 13 bases remaining between them. CDR3 length equals 11 residues. CDR3 sequence (DNA): TGTGCCAGCAGCTTGGGCCAAACTCACACCTTC. It specifies CASSLGQTHTF.

This sequence joins TRBV27 and TRBJ2-7, with 7 bases identical to TRBD1. Germline V gives CDR1 MNHEY, CDR2 SMNVEV (reference sequence). V dropped 3 bases and J dropped 6; count of bases not matched to a gene: 5. This CDR3 region has 13 residues. The CDR3 nucleotides read TGTGCCAGCAGTTTGAGAGGACAGGCCGAGCAGTACTTC. This sequence encodes CASSLRGQAEQYF.

The chain couples TRBV27 to TRBJ2-4; 9 bases align to TRBD1. This CDR3 contains 17 residues. Germline V lookup: CDR1 MNHEY, CDR2 SMNVEV (reference sequence). V lost 6 bases and J lost 0; bases outside the gene matches: 9. In DNA, the CDR3 is TGTGCCAGCAGCCCCGGGACAGGGAATAGAGCCAAAAACATTCAGTACTTC. Residues: CASSPGTGNRAKNIQYF.

The J gene is TRBJ1-5, the V gene TRBV6-1; 8 bases agree with TRBD1. Trimming cost V 3 bases and J 0 bases; bases outside gene matches: 13. CDR1 MNHNS and CDR2 SASEGT come from the germline V gene. There are 19 residues in the CDR3. The CDR3 DNA is TGTGCCAGCAGTGATTCCTTAGGACAGGGAAGCCTTAGCAATCAGCCCCAGCATTTT. This encodes CASSDSLGQGSLSNQPQHF.

The chain is built from TRBV7-2 and TRBJ2-7; TRBD2 aligns across 7 bases. The germline CDR1 and CDR2 sequences are SGHTA and FQGNSA. The V and J ends lost 0 bases and 7 bases, in that order; junction bases with no gene match: 12. CDR3 length equals 16 residues. CDR3 in DNA: TGTGCCAGCAGCTTAGCGCCCCCAGCGGGAATGGGGGAGCAGTACTTC. Translating it yields CASSLAPPAGMGEQYF.

This CDR3 reads CASQGTVTTDTQYF. CDR3 in DNA: TGTGCCTCGCAAGGAACAGTCACCACAGATACGCAGTATTTT. This chain uses TRBV5-5 with TRBJ2-3; no firm D call. V lost 10 bases and J lost 2, with 17 bases in between. CDR3 length: 14 residues. Germline CDR1 reads SGHKS; CDR2 reads YYEKEE (reference sequence).

The chain links TRBV4-1 to TRBJ1-1; TRBD1 agrees at 9 bases. V lost 1 base, J lost 3 bases, and 3 bases stayed unmatched. The CDR3 totals 15 residues. Germline lookup yields CDR1 MGHRA and CDR2 YSYEKL. CDR3 sequence: CASSQVDRGDTEAFF. CDR3 nucleotide sequence: TGCGCCAGCAGCCAAGTAGACAGGGGGGACACTGAAGCTTTCTTT.

This chain connects TRBV28 to TRBJ1-4; no firm D call. V lost 7 bases to trimming and J lost 5 bases, with 14 bases between them. In germline, CDR1 is MDHEN, CDR2 SYDVKM. The CDR3 runs 14 residues. CDR3 sequence (DNA): TGTGCCAGCAAAGAACAGAGTCTAAATGAAAAACTGTTTTTT. It translates to CASKEQSLNEKLFF.

V gene TRBV6-6 combines with J gene TRBJ2-5; no clear D. The end of the DNA is better explained by TRBJ2-7, so the J call may be wrong. Germline assignment: CDR1 MNHNY and CDR2 SVGAGI (reference sequence). The CDR3 consists of 15 residues. CDR3 in amino acids: CASSYSIGYNYEQYF. CDR3 coding DNA: TGTGCCAGCAGTTACTCGATTGGCTACAACTACGAGCAGTACTTC.

The chain is built from TRBV5-1 and TRBJ1-2; D ambiguous. V lost 2 bases and J lost 3, with 8 bases in between. CDR3 length equals 13 residues. Germline CDR1 SGHRS, CDR2 YFSETQ. CDR3 loop: CASSFSRDYGYTF. The CDR3 DNA is TGCGCCAGCAGCTTTAGTCGGGACTATGGCTACACCTTC.

A few counts support this clone. V is TRBV5-5 and J is TRBJ1-5; D gene uncertain. The germline CDR1 and CDR2 sequences are SGHKS and YYEKEE (reference sequence). Trimming pared 0 bases from V and 6 bases from J, leaving 7 bases between. The CDR3 runs 13 residues. In nucleotides, the CDR3 is TGTGCCAGCAGCTTGGGGTCGGGTCAGCCCCAGCATTTT. This translates into CASSLGSGQPQHF.

This clone was detected a few times. The J gene is TRBJ2-7, the V gene TRBV2; TRBD1 is a possible D gene (6 bases). The CDR3 has 14 residues. CDR1 is SNHLY, CDR2 FYNNEI, per germline. V lost 9 bases and J 0 bases, leaving 15 bases between the germline ends. The CDR3 DNA reads TGTGCCAGTTTAGGACAGCCGAGCTCCTACGAGCAGTACTTC. Protein product: CASLGQPSSYEQYF.

The chain uses TRBV5-4 and TRBJ1-1, with D tentatively TRBD1 (6 bases). Germline V gene sequence: CDR1 SGHNT, CDR2 YYREEE (reference sequence). Trimming cost V 2 bases and J 2 bases, with 13 bases left between them. The CDR3 totals 15 residues. CDR3 sequence reads: CASSLIRGGNTEAFF. The CDR3 DNA is TGTGCCAGCAGCTTAATAAGAGGGGGTAACACTGAAGCTTTCTTT. The full variable domain, rest sourced from reference TRBV5-4 and TRBJ1-1, is ETGVTQSPTHLIKTRGQQVTLRCSSQSGHNTVSWYQQALGQGPQFIFQYYREEENGRGNFPPRFSGLQFPNYSSELNVNALELDDSALYLCASSLIRGGNTEAFFGQGTRLTVV.

V gene TRBV28 combines with J gene TRBJ2-3, with 7 bases matching TRBD1. The DNA end favors TRBJ2-5, so the J call may be wrong. The CDR3 has 16 residues. Germline-derived CDR1 and CDR2 are MDHEN and SYDVKM. CDR3 protein: CASSLIRGSKGETQYF. CDR3 bases: TGTGCCAGCAGTCTCATCAGGGGGTCGAAGGGAGAGACCCAGTACTTC.

The rearrangement uses TRBV27 and TRBJ1-1, with a weak D call TRBD1 (5 bases). V lost 6 bases to trimming and J lost 1 base, with 9 bases between them. The CDR3 totals 13 residues. Germline assignment: CDR1 MNHEY and CDR2 SMNVEV (reference sequence). The CDR3 coding sequence is TGTGCCAGCAGCGTGACAGAGAACACTGAAGCTTTCTTT. Protein product: CASSVTENTEAFF.

V usage is TRBV18 and J usage is TRBJ2-5, with 9 bases that match TRBD1. The V gene's germline CDR1 is KGHSH and CDR2 LQKENI. Trimming took 4 bases from V and 5 from J; bases not matched to a gene: 11. The CDR3 extends over 16 amino acids. CDR3 sequence reads: CASSRRDRVVEETQYF. The CDR3 bases are TGTGCCAGCTCACGCCGGGACAGGGTTGTCGAGGAGACCCAGTACTTC. Full variable domain (missing parts from reference TRBV18 and TRBJ2-5): NAGVMQNPRHLVRRRGQEARLRCSPMKGHSHVYWYRQLPEEGLKFMVYLQKENIIDESGMPKERFSAEFPKEGPSILRIQQVVRGDSAAYFCASSRRDRVVEETQYFGPGTRLLVL.

This chain links TRBV11-3 with TRBJ2-3, with TRBD2 matching over 12 bases. V was clipped by 1 base and J by 4 bases; unmatched bases: 0. The germline V gene encodes CDR1 SGHNT and CDR2 YENEEA. The CDR3 totals 15 residues. CDR3 nucleotide sequence: TGTGCCAGCAGCTTAGGACTAGCGGGAGCAGATACGCAGTATTTT. This encodes CASSLGLAGADTQYF.

V gene TRBV5-4 combines with J gene TRBJ2-5, with D uncertain. The germline V gene encodes CDR1 SGHNT and CDR2 YYREEE (reference sequence). The CDR3 is made up of 15 amino acids. The V end was cut by 0 bases, the J end by 1 base, with 10 bases between. CDR3 sequence reads: CASSLGGSLQETQYF. The CDR3 DNA sequence: TGTGCCAGCAGCTTGGGAGGATCCCTCCAAGAGACCCAGTACTTC.

V is TRBV7-2 and J is TRBJ1-2; 9 bases fit TRBD1. This CDR3 contains 15 residues. The J segment lost 2 bases and the V segment lost 4 bases, leaving 5 bases of the junction unmatched. Per the germline V gene, CDR1 is SGHTA and CDR2 is FQGNSA. The CDR3 reads CASSSGQGQNYGYTF. The CDR3 bases are TGTGCCAGCAGCTCCGGACAGGGGCAAAACTATGGCTACACCTTC.

The chain is built from TRBV6-1 and TRBJ1-1; tentatively, D is TRBD1 (5 bases). Trimming stripped 6 bases from V and 7 bases from J, with 15 bases between. CDR3 length: 13 amino acids. Germline V CDR1 and CDR2: MNHNS, SASEGT. The CDR3 reads CASRDTGNLEAFF. DNA of the CDR3: TGTGCCAGCAGGGACACAGGTAATCTTGAAGCTTTCTTT.

This sequence joins TRBV29-1 and TRBJ2-1; 14 nucleotides match TRBD2. The CDR3 runs to 16 residues. CDR1 and CDR2 (germline): SQVTM, ANQGSEA. V lost 3 bases and J lost 9; bases outside the gene matches: 10. CDR3 region: CSVEGLAGDDVGEQFF. CDR3 in DNA: TGCAGCGTTGAGGGACTAGCGGGAGATGACGTGGGTGAGCAGTTCTTC.

The rearrangement joins TRBV27 to TRBJ2-7; TRBD1 aligns across 8 bases. The CDR3 loop spans 16 amino acids. Germline CDR1 and CDR2: MNHEY and SMNVEV (reference sequence). Unmatched junction bases numbered 9, after V lost 3 bases and J lost 2 bases. The CDR3 nucleotides read TGTGCCAGCAGTTTCTCGACGGGACAGGTAGCCTACGAGCAGTACTTC. Amino acids: CASSFSTGQVAYEQYF.